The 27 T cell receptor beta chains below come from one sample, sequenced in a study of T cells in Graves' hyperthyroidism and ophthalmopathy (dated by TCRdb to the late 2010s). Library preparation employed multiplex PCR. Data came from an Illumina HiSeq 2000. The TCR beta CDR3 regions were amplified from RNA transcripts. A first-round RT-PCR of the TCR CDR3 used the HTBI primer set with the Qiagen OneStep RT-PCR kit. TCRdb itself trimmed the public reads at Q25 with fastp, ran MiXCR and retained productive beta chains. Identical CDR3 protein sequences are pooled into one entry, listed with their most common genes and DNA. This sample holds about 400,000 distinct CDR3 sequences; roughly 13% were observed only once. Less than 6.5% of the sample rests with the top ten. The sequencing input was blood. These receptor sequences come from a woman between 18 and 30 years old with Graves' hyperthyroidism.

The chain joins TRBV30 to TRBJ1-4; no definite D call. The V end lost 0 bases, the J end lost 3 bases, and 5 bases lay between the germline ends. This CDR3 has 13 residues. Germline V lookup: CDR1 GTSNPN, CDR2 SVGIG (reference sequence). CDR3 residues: CAWSVLPNEKLFF. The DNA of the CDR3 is TGTGCCTGGAGTGTATTGCCTAATGAAAAACTGTTTTTT.

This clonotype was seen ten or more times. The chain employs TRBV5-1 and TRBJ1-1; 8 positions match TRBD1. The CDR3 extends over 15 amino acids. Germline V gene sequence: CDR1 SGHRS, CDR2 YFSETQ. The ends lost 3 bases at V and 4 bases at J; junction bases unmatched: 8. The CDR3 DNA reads TGCGCCAGCAGCTGGGGGGGGCAGGGGGCCACTGAAGCTTTCTTT. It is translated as CASSWGGQGATEAFF.

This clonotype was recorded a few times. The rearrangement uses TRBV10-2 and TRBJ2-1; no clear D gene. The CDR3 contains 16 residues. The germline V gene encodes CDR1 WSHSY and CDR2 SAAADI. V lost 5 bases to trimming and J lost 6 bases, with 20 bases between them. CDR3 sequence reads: CASSSGHPRTFNEQFF. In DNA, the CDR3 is TGCGCCAGCAGTTCCGGGCACCCCAGAACCTTCAATGAGCAGTTCTTC.

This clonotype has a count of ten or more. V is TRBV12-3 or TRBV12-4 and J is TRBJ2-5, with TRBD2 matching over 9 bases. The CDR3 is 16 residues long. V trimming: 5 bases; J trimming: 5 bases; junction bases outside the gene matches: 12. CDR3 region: CASSLVLAGYEETQYF. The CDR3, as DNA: TGTGCCAGCAGTCTCGTGCTAGCGGGATACGAGGAGACCCAGTACTTC.

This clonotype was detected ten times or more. The DNA for the CDR3 is TGTGCCAGCAGCAGGGACAGGGACTACGAGCAGTACTTC. Its translation is CASSRDRDYEQYF. The genes are TRBV7-9 and TRBJ2-7; TRBD1 aligns across 9 bases. The germline V gene has CDR1 SEHNR and CDR2 FQNEAQ (reference sequence). V gave up 5 bases and J gave up 3 bases; unmatched junction bases: 2. The CDR3 contains 13 residues.

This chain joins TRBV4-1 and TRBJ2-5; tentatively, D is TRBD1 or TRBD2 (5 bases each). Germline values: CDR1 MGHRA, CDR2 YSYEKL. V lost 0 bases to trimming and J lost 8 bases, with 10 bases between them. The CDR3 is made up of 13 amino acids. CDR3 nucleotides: TGCGCCAGCAGCCAAGATGCCGGGGCAACCCAGTACTTC. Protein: CASSQDAGATQYF.

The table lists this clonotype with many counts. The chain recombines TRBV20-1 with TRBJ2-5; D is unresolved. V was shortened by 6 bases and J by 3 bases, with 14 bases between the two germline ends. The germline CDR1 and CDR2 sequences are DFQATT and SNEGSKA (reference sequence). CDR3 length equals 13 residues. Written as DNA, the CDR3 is TGCAGTGCGCTATTGACCAGTAAAGAGACCCAGTACTTC. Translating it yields CSALLTSKETQYF.

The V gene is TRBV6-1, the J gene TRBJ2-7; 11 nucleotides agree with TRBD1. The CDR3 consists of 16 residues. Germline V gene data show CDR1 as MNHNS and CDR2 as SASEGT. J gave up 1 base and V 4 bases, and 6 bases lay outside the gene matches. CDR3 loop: CASSAPGTGGSYEQYF. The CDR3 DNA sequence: TGTGCCAGCAGTGCCCCCGGGACAGGGGGTTCCTACGAGCAGTACTTC.

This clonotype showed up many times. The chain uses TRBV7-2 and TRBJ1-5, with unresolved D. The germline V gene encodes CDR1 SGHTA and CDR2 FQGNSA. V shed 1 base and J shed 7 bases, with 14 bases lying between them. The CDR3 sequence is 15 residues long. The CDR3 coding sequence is TGTGCCAGCAGCTTAGAGAGAGGGCTTTACCAGCCCCAGCATTTT. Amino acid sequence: CASSLERGLYQPQHF. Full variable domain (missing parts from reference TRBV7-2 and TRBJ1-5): GAGVSQSPSNKVTEKGKDVELRCDPISGHTALYWYRQSLGQGLEFLIYFQGNSAPDKSGLPSDRFSAERTGGSVSTLTIQRTQQEDSAVYLCASSLERGLYQPQHFGDGTRLSIL.

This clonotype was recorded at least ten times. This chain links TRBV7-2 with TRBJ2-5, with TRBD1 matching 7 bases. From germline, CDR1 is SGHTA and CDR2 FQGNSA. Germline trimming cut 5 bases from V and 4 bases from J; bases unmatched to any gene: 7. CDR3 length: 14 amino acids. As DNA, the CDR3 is TGTGCCAGCAGCGGGACAGCCGACTCAGAGACCCAGTACTTC. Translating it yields CASSGTADSETQYF.

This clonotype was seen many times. DNA for the CDR3: TGCAGTGCTAGAGCCCCTTTCGGGGGCGGAACAGATACGCAGTATTTT. Its protein product is CSARAPFGGGTDTQYF. The chain carries TRBV20-1 and TRBJ2-3; the D call may be TRBD1 or TRBD2 (6 bases each). Looked up from germline, CDR1 is DFQATT and CDR2 is SNEGSKA (reference sequence). The CDR3 is 16 residues long. V shed 1 base and J shed 3 bases, with 17 bases lying between them.

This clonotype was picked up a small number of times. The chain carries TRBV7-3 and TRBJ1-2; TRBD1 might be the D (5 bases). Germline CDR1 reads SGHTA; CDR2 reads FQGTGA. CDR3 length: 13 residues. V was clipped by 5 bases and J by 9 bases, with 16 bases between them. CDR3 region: CASSPTHDSSYTF. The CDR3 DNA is TGTGCCAGCAGCCCAACCCACGACAGCAGCTACACCTTC.

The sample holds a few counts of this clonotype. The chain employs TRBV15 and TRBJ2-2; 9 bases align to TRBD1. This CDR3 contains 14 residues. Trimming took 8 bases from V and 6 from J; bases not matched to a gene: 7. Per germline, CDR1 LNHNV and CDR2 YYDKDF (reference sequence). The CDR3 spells CATSRDRDPGELFF. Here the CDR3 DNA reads TGTGCCACCTCCCGGGACAGGGATCCCGGGGAGCTGTTTTTT.

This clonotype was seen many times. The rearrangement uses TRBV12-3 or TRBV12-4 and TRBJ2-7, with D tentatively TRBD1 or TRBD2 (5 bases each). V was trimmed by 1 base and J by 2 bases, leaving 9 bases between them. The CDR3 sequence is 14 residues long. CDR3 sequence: CASSLDGGAYEQYF. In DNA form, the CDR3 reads TGTGCCAGCAGTTTAGATGGGGGAGCCTACGAGCAGTACTTC.

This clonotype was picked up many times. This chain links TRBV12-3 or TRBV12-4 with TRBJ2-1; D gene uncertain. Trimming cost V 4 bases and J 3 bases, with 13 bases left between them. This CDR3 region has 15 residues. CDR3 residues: CASSSYPDGYNEQFF. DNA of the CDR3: TGTGCCAGCAGTTCATACCCGGACGGCTACAATGAGCAGTTCTTC.

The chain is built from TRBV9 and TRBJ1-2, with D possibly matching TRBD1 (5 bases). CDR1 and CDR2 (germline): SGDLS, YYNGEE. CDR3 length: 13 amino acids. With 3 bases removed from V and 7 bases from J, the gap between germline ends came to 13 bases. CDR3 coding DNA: TGTGCCAGCAGCGCAGCAGGGAGGTCTGGCTACACCTTC. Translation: CASSAAGRSGYTF.

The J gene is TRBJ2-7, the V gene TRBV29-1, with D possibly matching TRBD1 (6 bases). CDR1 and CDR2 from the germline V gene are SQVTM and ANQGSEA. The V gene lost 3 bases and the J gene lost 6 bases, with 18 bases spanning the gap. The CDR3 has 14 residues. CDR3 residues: CSVDVTSKGGEQYF. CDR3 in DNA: TGCAGCGTTGATGTGACATCCAAAGGGGGCGAGCAGTACTTC.

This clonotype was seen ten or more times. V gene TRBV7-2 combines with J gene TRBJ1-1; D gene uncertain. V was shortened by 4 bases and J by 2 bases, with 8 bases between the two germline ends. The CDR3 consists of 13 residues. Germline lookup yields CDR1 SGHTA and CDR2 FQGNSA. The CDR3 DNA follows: TGTGCCAGCAGCTCAAACAGCAACACTGAAGCTTTCTTT. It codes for CASSSNSNTEAFF.

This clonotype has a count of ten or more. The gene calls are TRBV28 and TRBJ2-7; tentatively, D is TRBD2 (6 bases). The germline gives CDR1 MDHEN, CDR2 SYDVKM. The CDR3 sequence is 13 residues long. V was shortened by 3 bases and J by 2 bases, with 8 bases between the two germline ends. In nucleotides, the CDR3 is TGTGCCAGCAGTTTGCGGGAAACCTACGAGCAGTACTTC. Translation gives CASSLRETYEQYF.

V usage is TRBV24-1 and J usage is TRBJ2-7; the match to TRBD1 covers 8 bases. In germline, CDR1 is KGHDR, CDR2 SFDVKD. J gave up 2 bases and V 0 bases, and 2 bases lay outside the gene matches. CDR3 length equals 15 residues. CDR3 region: CATSDLGQGPYEQYF. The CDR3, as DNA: TGTGCCACCAGTGATTTGGGACAGGGACCCTACGAGCAGTACTTC.

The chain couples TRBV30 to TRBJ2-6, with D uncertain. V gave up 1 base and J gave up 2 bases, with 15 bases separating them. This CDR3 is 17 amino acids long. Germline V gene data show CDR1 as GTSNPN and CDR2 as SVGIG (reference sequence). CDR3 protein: CAWSALRFSAGANVLTF. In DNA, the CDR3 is TGTGCCTGGAGTGCTCTAAGGTTCTCTGCTGGGGCCAACGTCCTGACTTTC.

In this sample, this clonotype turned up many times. The CDR3 DNA is TGTGCTAGTGGTTTTTCGACAGGGGGCCCTGGGGGCTACACCTTC. Protein: CASGFSTGGPGGYTF. The chain employs TRBV12-5 and TRBJ1-2; TRBD1 matches at 10 bases. The CDR3 has 15 amino acids. Germline-derived CDR1 and CDR2 are LGHNT and FRNRAP. V shed 3 bases, J shed 8 bases, and the junction held 9 bases outside the gene matches.

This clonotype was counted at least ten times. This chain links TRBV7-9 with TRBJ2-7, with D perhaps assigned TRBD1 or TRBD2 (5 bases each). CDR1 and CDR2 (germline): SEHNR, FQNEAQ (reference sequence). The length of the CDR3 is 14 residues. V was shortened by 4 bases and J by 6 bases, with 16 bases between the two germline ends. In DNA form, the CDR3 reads TGTGCCAGCAGCTACCGGGACCTACTTCCCGAGCAGTACTTC. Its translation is CASSYRDLLPEQYF.

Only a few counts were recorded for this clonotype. DNA for the CDR3: TGCAGTGCTAGAGATAGGGCTAGCGGGAGTAACATTCAGTACTTC. Translating gives CSARDRASGSNIQYF. The J gene is TRBJ2-4, the V gene TRBV20-1; the match to TRBD2 covers 10 bases. Looked up from germline, CDR1 is DFQATT and CDR2 is SNEGSKA (reference sequence). The J segment lost 7 bases and the V segment lost 0 bases, leaving 6 bases of the junction unmatched. The CDR3 runs 15 residues.

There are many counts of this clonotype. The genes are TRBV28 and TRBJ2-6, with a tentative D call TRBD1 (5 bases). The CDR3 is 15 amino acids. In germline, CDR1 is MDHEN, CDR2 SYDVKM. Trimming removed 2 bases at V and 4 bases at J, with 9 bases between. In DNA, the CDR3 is TGTGCCAGCAGTTTACCTGGGGCCGGGGCCAACGTCCTGACTTTC. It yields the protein CASSLPGAGANVLTF.

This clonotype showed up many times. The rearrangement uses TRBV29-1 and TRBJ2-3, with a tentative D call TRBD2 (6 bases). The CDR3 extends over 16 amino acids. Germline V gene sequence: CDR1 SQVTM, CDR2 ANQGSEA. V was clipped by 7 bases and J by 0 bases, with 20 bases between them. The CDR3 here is CSGSRGFRGSTDTQYF. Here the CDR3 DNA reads TGCAGCGGCTCGCGGGGTTTTAGGGGAAGCACAGATACGCAGTATTTT.

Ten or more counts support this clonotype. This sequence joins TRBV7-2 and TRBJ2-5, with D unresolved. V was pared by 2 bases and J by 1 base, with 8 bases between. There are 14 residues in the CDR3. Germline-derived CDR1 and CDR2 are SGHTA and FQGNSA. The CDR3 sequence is CASSLQIIQETQYF. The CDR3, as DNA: TGTGCCAGCAGCTTACAGATAATCCAAGAGACCCAGTACTTC.